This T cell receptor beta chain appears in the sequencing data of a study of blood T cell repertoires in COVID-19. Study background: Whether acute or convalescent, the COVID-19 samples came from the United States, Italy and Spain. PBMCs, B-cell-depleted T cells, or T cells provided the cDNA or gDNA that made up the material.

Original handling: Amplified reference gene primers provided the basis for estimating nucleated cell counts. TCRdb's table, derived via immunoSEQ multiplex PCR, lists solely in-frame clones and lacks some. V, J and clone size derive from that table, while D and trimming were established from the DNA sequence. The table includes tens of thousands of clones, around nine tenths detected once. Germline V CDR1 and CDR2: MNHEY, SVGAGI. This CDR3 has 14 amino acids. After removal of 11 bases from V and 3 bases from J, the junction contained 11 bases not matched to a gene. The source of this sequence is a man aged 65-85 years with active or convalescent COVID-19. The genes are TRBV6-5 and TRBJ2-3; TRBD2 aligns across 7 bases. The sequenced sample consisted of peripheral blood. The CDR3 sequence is CAGKTSSSTDTQYF. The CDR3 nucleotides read TGTGCCGGAAAGACTAGCTCGTCGACAGATACGCAGTATTTT.